This entry lists 25 T cell receptor beta chains sequenced from one sample in a study of blood T cell repertoires in COVID-19. TCRdb's table, derived via immunoSEQ multiplex PCR, lists solely in-frame clones and lacks some. The sample shows approximately 210,000 clones, roughly 76% of them seen only once. Sequencing was performed on peripheral blood. These receptors were obtained from a human donor in a cohort sampled during active COVID-19.

The chain couples TRBV27 to TRBJ1-2, with D possibly being TRBD1 (6 bases). CDR1 is MNHEY and CDR2 is SMNVEV in the germline V gene (reference sequence). V was trimmed by 5 bases and J by 3 bases, leaving 13 bases between them. The CDR3 runs 14 residues. The CDR3 loop is CASSAVQGYYGYTF. CDR3 bases: TGTGCCAGCAGTGCCGTACAGGGCTACTATGGCTACACCTTC.

V and J are TRBV7-2 and TRBJ1-1; D is unclear. The CDR3 runs to 13 residues. V was clipped by 1 base and J by 2 bases, with 5 bases between them. Germline-derived CDR1 and CDR2 are SGHTA and FQGNSA. The CDR3 DNA follows: TGTGCCAGCAGCTTAGTTATCAACACTGAAGCTTTCTTT. Translated, it gives CASSLVINTEAFF.

This chain uses TRBV18 with TRBJ2-7; 14 nucleotides agree with TRBD2. The V segment lost 7 bases and the J segment 1 base; nucleotides outside the gene matches: 3. The V gene's germline CDR1 is KGHSH and CDR2 LQKENI. CDR3 length equals 15 residues. CDR3: CASLRLAGGSYEQYF. The CDR3 nucleotides read TGTGCCAGCTTAAGACTAGCGGGAGGGTCCTACGAGCAGTACTTC.

The chain uses TRBV28 and TRBJ1-6, with TRBD1 as a possible D gene (5 bases). Trimming removed 9 bases from V and 9 bases from J, with 18 bases in between. From germline, CDR1 is MDHEN and CDR2 SYDVKM. There are 14 residues in the CDR3. In DNA form, the CDR3 reads TGTGCCAGTCGAATGCAGGGAAATAGTTCACCCCTCCACTTT. This sequence encodes CASRMQGNSSPLHF.

The V and J genes are TRBV10-3 and TRBJ2-7; tentative D call: TRBD2 (5 bases). Per germline, CDR1 ENHRY and CDR2 SYGVKD. The CDR3 is made up of 14 amino acids. Trimming cost V 10 bases and J 6 bases, with 22 bases left between them. CDR3 amino acids: CATAGMEVTAEQYF. CDR3 bases: TGTGCCACCGCCGGGATGGAGGTTACGGCCGAGCAGTACTTC.

This clone was seen just once. The chain is built from TRBV7-2 and TRBJ2-1, with D maybe TRBD2 (5 bases). V lost 5 bases, J lost 15 bases, and 17 bases lay in between. CDR1 SGHTA and CDR2 FQGNSA come from the germline V gene. The CDR3 has 12 amino acids. As DNA, the CDR3 is TGTGCCAGCAGCCCCGATAGAACACTAGGGTTCTTC. As protein: CASSPDRTLGFF.

The chain is built from TRBV6-5 and TRBJ2-1; TRBD2 aligns across 10 bases. This CDR3 spans 15 amino acids. After removal of 2 bases from V and 9 bases from J, the junction contained 7 bases not matched to a gene. The V gene's germline CDR1 is MNHEY and CDR2 SVGAGI. DNA for the CDR3: TGTGCCAGCAGTTACGCCCAGCGGGAGGGCCCTGAGCAGTTCTTC. Protein product: CASSYAQREGPEQFF.

The chain is built from TRBV10-1 and TRBJ2-2; tentatively, D is TRBD2 (6 bases). CDR1 is WNHNN, CDR2 SYGVQD, per germline (reference sequence). Trimming left V 8 bases short and J 4 bases short, with 17 bases between. This CDR3 spans 15 amino acids. The CDR3 DNA is TGCGCCAGCGACGGGGGTCGTTTCACCACCGGGGAGCTGTTTTTT. Amino acids: CASDGGRFTTGELFF.

The chain combines TRBV28 with TRBJ1-2, with 8 bases matching TRBD1. The germline V gene encodes CDR1 MDHEN and CDR2 SYDVKM. V lost 5 bases, J lost 4 bases, and 18 bases stayed unmatched. The CDR3 covers 18 residues. The CDR3 here is CASSRIISGTGGGYGYTF. Here the CDR3 DNA reads TGTGCCAGCAGTCGAATTATCAGCGGGACAGGAGGTGGCTATGGCTACACCTTC.

This clone was counted only a few times. The V and J genes are TRBV28 and TRBJ1-6; the match to TRBD1 covers 7 bases. CDR3 length: 16 amino acids. Germline CDR1 reads MDHEN; CDR2 reads SYDVKM. J gave up 9 bases and V 7 bases, and 15 bases lay outside the gene matches. DNA of the CDR3: TGTGCCAGCATGGGGTCATTGACAGGGTCAACTTCACCCCTCCACTTT. Its protein product is CASMGSLTGSTSPLHF.

The chain uses TRBV16 and TRBJ1-4, with 9 bases fitting TRBD1. The CDR3 sequence is 15 residues long. The germline CDR1 and CDR2 sequences are KGHSY and FQNENV. The ends lost 4 bases at V and 8 bases at J; junction bases unmatched: 8. CDR3 residues: CASSLGQGRSEKLFF. The DNA of the CDR3 is TGTGCCAGCAGCCTCGGACAGGGGCGATCCGAAAAACTGTTTTTT.

V is TRBV19 and J is TRBJ2-7; possible D gene TRBD2, 5 bases. The V end lost 3 bases, the J end lost 0 bases, and 15 bases lay between the germline ends. The germline V gene encodes CDR1 LNHDA and CDR2 SQIVND (reference sequence). The CDR3 spans 16 residues. As DNA, the CDR3 is TGTGCCAGTAGTATTCGGGTAAGCGGACCCTCCTACGAGCAGTACTTC. It specifies CASSIRVSGPSYEQYF.

The V and J genes are TRBV11-3 and TRBJ2-2, with 9 bases identical to TRBD1. CDR3 length: 17 residues. After removal of 0 bases from V and 6 bases from J, the junction contained 8 bases not matched to a gene. Germline V gives CDR1 SGHNT, CDR2 YENEEA. This CDR3 reads CASSLDHLGQGSGELFF. As DNA, the CDR3 is TGTGCCAGCAGCTTAGATCACCTGGGACAGGGATCCGGGGAGCTGTTTTTT. The full variable domain, in which reference TRBV11-3 and TRBJ2-2 provide the parts outside the CDR3, is EAGVVQSPRYKIIEKKQPVAFWCNPISGHNTLYWYLQNLGQGPELLIRYENEEAVDDSQLPKDRFSAERLKGVDSTLKIQPAELGDSAVYLCASSLDHLGQGSGELFFGEGSRLTVL.

The CDR3 coding sequence is TGTGCCAGTAGTATTAAGCGGGAGAACACCGGGGAGCTGTTTTTT. Translated, it gives CASSIKRENTGELFF. The J gene is TRBJ2-2, the V gene TRBV19; 7 nucleotides align to TRBD2. The CDR3 totals 15 residues. Germline V gene data show CDR1 as LNHDA and CDR2 as SQIVND (reference sequence). The trim removed 3 bases at V and 1 base at J, leaving 2 bases unmatched.

The chain joins TRBV7-6 to TRBJ2-7, with 9 bases identical to TRBD1. CDR3 size: 14 residues. Germline-derived CDR1 and CDR2 are SGHVS and FNYEAQ. J lost 5 bases, V lost 5 bases, and 7 bases had no gene match. The CDR3 reads CASSRDRGINEQYF. The CDR3 region has the DNA TGTGCCAGCAGCCGCGACAGGGGGATCAACGAGCAGTACTTC.

The chain carries TRBV19 and TRBJ1-4, with 9 bases matching TRBD1. The CDR3 length is 15 residues. Germline V CDR1 and CDR2: LNHDA, SQIVND (reference sequence). Germline trimming cut 5 bases from V and 8 bases from J; bases unmatched to any gene: 9. The CDR3 region has the DNA TGTGCCAGTAGTCCGCGGACAGGGGAGCAGGAAAAACTGTTTTTT. Its protein is CASSPRTGEQEKLFF. Full variable domain (outside the CDR3, taken from reference TRBV19 and TRBJ1-4): DGGITQSPKYLFRKEGQNVTLSCEQNLNHDAMYWYRQDPGQGLRLIYYSQIVNDFQKGDIAEGYSVSREKKESFPLTVTSAQKNPTAFYLCASSPRTGEQEKLFFGSGTQLSVL.

This clone was detected a few times. The J gene is TRBJ2-1, the V gene TRBV20-1, with 7 bases fitting TRBD2. Looked up from germline, CDR1 is DFQATT and CDR2 is SNEGSKA (reference sequence). CDR3 length: 15 amino acids. With 3 bases clipped from V and 6 bases from J, the junction kept 11 bases outside the gene matches. The CDR3 region is CSASDTGTIRNEQFF. The CDR3 region has the DNA TGCAGTGCTAGTGATACCGGGACTATACGCAATGAGCAGTTCTTC.

V gene TRBV11-3 combines with J gene TRBJ1-5; D remains unclear. The CDR3 runs to 12 residues. Trimming left V 4 bases short and J 5 bases short, with 6 bases between. Germline CDR1 SGHNT, CDR2 YENEEA. The CDR3, as DNA: TGTGCCAGCAGCTCCAATTATCAGCCCCAGCATTTT. Protein: CASSSNYQPQHF.

This clone was seen a handful of times. The chain combines TRBV7-2 with TRBJ2-1; 9 bases are a match to TRBD1. Germline CDR1 SGHTA, CDR2 FQGNSA. The CDR3 has 16 amino acids. V was pared by 0 bases and J by 5 bases, with 5 bases of the junction left unmatched. The CDR3 DNA is TGTGCCAGCAGCTTAGCGGGTACAGGGGGCAACAATGAGCAGTTCTTC. Its protein product is CASSLAGTGGNNEQFF.

The rearrangement links TRBV5-1 to TRBJ2-1; TRBD2 matches 9 bases. The V segment lost 0 bases and the J segment 3 bases; nucleotides outside the gene matches: 16. There are 20 residues in the CDR3. In germline, CDR1 is SGHRS, CDR2 YFSETQ. For the CDR3, the DNA is TGCGCCAGCAGCTTGGCCGGTGGGGTGGCTAGCGGGAAGGTCTACAATGAGCAGTTCTTC. Its translation is CASSLAGGVASGKVYNEQFF.

At least ten counts were recorded for this clone. This chain uses TRBV27 with TRBJ1-1; D is possibly TRBD1 (5 bases). The V end was cut by 5 bases, the J end by 5 bases, with 12 bases between. The CDR3 runs 13 residues. Germline lookup yields CDR1 MNHEY and CDR2 SMNVEV (reference sequence). CDR3: CASSPTGLTEAFF. Here the CDR3 DNA reads TGTGCCAGCAGTCCTACAGGTTTGACTGAAGCTTTCTTT.

This chain links TRBV9 with TRBJ2-1; 13 bases are shared with TRBD2. CDR3 length equals 19 residues. Trimming cost V 1 base and J 0 bases; bases outside gene matches: 7. Germline CDR1 reads SGDLS; CDR2 reads YYNGEE. Here the CDR3 reads CASSVRSWTSGSSYNEQFF. The DNA for the CDR3 is TGTGCCAGCAGCGTACGGTCCTGGACTAGCGGGAGCTCCTACAATGAGCAGTTCTTC.

The chain combines TRBV19 with TRBJ2-7; unclear D gene. This CDR3 has 15 amino acids. Germline CDR1 is LNHDA and CDR2 is SQIVND (reference sequence). The V end was cut by 3 bases, the J end by 4 bases, with 16 bases between. CDR3 sequence reads: CASSISPVGLYEQYF. The CDR3 DNA reads TGTGCCAGTAGTATCTCGCCGGTTGGTTTATACGAGCAGTACTTC.

This clone occurred once. The rearrangement joins TRBV27 to TRBJ1-1, with 8 bases matching TRBD1. This CDR3 has 17 amino acids. Germline CDR1 reads MNHEY; CDR2 reads SMNVEV (reference sequence). V shed 4 bases and J 0 bases; nucleotides not matched to a gene: 10. CDR3 sequence (DNA): TGTGCCAGCAGTTCCCCTGGACAGGGAGGCATGAACACTGAAGCTTTCTTT. It translates to CASSSPGQGGMNTEAFF.

This chain joins TRBV5-4 and TRBJ2-1, with TRBD1 identical over 7 bases. CDR1 is SGHNT and CDR2 is YYREEE in the germline V gene (reference sequence). This CDR3 spans 15 amino acids. The V gene end was trimmed by 4 bases and the J gene end by 0 bases; junction bases not matched to a gene: 4. The CDR3 loop reads CASSVGQSSYNEQFF. CDR3 bases: TGTGCCAGCAGCGTGGGACAGAGCTCCTACAATGAGCAGTTCTTC.